The 10 T cell receptor beta chains below come from one sample, sequenced in a study of cytomegalovirus exposure and HLA in healthy donors. Profiling relied on immunoSEQ multiplex PCR, and the TCRdb table lists in-frame clones only, not all of them. The profile shows 200,000 to 250,000 clones, 83% of them singletons. Sequencing used PBMCs. The receptors were gathered from a woman between 18 and 29 years old in good health and CMV-seronegative.

This clone was observed once. This chain links TRBV28 with TRBJ2-1, with D uncertain. Germline V gene sequence: CDR1 MDHEN, CDR2 SYDVKM. Trimming stripped 2 bases from V and 1 base from J, with 12 bases between. CDR3 length equals 16 residues. The CDR3 coding sequence is TGTGCCAGCAGTTTAGAAGGCTATTGGTCCTACAATGAGCAGTTCTTC. Translating gives CASSLEGYWSYNEQFF.

The chain links TRBV9 to TRBJ1-1, with a weak D call TRBD1 (6 bases). CDR3 length: 13 residues. CDR1 SGDLS and CDR2 YYNGEE come from the germline V gene. Trimming removed 7 bases at V and 1 base at J, with 11 bases between. The chain's CDR3 is CASSRGANTEAFF. CDR3 nucleotide sequence: TGTGCCAGCTCGAGGGGGGCGAACACTGAAGCTTTCTTT.

This clone came up a few times. V usage is TRBV6-5 and J usage is TRBJ2-2; weak D call: TRBD1 (5 bases). CDR1 is MNHEY, CDR2 SVGAGI, per germline. This CDR3 has 14 amino acids. Trimming took 7 bases from V and 0 from J, leaving 9 bases between them. For the CDR3, the DNA is TGTGCCAGCACAAGACAGACGAACACCGGGGAGCTGTTTTTT. Its protein product is CASTRQTNTGELFF.

This chain uses TRBV27 with TRBJ2-7; TRBD1 matches 8 bases. The germline gives CDR1 MNHEY, CDR2 SMNVEV (reference sequence). The CDR3 runs to 13 residues. V lost 6 bases, J lost 5 bases, and 6 bases stayed unmatched. The DNA of the CDR3 is TGTGCCAGCAGCTGGACAGGGAGCGACGAGCAGTACTTC. Amino acids: CASSWTGSDEQYF.

This chain uses TRBV15 with TRBJ2-7; 8 nucleotides line up with TRBD1. The CDR3 is made up of 14 amino acids. Per the germline V gene, CDR1 is LNHNV and CDR2 is YYDKDF (reference sequence). The ends lost 0 bases at V and 6 bases at J; junction bases unmatched: 4. In DNA form, the CDR3 reads TGTGCCACCAGCAGAGATCCGGACAGGGCCGAGCAGTACTTC. As protein: CATSRDPDRAEQYF.

The chain uses TRBV7-8 and TRBJ2-5, with a weak D call TRBD2 (6 bases). Germline CDR1 reads SGHVS; CDR2 reads FQNEAQ. CDR3 length equals 14 residues. The germline V and J ends were trimmed by 2 bases and 5 bases, with 12 bases remaining between them. The CDR3 is CASSLRDSRETQYF. CDR3 DNA: TGTGCCAGCAGCTTAAGGGACTCTCGGGAGACCCAGTACTTC.

The chain links TRBV6-1 to TRBJ1-1; TRBD1 might be the D (5 bases). The CDR3 contains 12 residues. Trimming took off 10 bases at V and 6 bases at J, with 15 bases between the two ends. Germline values: CDR1 MNHNS, CDR2 SASEGT. The CDR3 DNA follows: TGTGCCACCCGGCGGCAGGGCCCTGAAGCTTTCTTT. Protein product: CATRRQGPEAFF.

This sequence joins TRBV27 and TRBJ1-4; D is ambiguous. The germline CDR1 and CDR2 sequences are MNHEY and SMNVEV (reference sequence). Trimming pared 11 bases from V and 7 bases from J, leaving 8 bases between. The CDR3 covers 10 residues. For the CDR3, the DNA is TGTGCCGGCTTGGGTGAAAAACTGTTTTTT. As protein: CAGLGEKLFF.

CDR3 protein: CASSSSAGGGYEQYF. The CDR3 DNA reads TGCGCCAGCAGCTCGTCGGCGGGAGGGGGATACGAGCAGTACTTC. The J gene is TRBJ2-7, the V gene TRBV5-1; TRBD2 agrees at 9 bases. Germline CDR1 and CDR2: SGHRS and YFSETQ. The trim removed 3 bases at V and 4 bases at J, leaving 8 bases unmatched. The CDR3 is 15 amino acids.

The chain has TRBV6-1 and TRBJ1-2, with D uncertain. Germline CDR1 is MNHNS and CDR2 is SASEGT. V shed 6 bases and J shed 4 bases, with 12 bases lying between them. The CDR3 loop spans 13 amino acids. CDR3 region: CASRAIGGYGYTF. CDR3 nucleotides: TGTGCCAGCAGGGCCATCGGTGGCTATGGCTACACCTTC.